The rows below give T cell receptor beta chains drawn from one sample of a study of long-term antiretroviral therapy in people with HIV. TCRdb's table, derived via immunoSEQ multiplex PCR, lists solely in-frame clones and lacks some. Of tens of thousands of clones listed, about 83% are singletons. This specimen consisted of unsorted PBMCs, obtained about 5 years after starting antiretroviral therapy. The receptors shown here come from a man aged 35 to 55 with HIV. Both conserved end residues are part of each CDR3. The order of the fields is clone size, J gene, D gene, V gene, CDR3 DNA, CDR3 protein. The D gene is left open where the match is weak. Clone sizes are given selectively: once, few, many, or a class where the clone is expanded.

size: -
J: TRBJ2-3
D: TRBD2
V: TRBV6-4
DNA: TGTGCCAGCAGTAGCGGGAACACAGATACGCAGTATTTT
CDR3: CASSSGNTDTQYF

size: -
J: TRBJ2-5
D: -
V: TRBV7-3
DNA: TGTGCCAGCAGCTTTGGGGGTCCCCAAGAGACCCAGTACTTC
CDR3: CASSFGGPQETQYF

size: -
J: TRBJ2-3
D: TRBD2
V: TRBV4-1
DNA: TGCGCCAGCAGCCCCGGGGGGGGGAACGCAGATACGCAGTATTTT
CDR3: CASSPGGGNADTQYF

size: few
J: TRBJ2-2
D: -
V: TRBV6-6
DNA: TGTGCCAGCAGTCCAGGGGCTACTGGTATCTGGGAGCTGTTTTTT
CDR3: CASSPGATGIWELFF

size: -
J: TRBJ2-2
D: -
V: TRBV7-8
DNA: TGTGCCAGCAGGACTAACCAGGGGCCCACCGGGGAGCTGTTTTTT
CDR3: CASRTNQGPTGELFF

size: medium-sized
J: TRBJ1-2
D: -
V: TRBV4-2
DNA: TGTGCCAGCAGCCAAGATGGGGACTCATCCCGCTACACCTTC
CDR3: CASSQDGDSSRYTF

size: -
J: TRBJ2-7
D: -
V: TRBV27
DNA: TGTGCCAGCGGATTTTCATACGAGCAGTACTTC
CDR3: CASGFSYEQYF

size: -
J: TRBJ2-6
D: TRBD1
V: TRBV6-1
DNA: TGTGCCAGCAGTGCCACAGGGGTCGGCGGGGCCAACGTCCTGACTTTC
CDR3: CASSATGVGGANVLTF

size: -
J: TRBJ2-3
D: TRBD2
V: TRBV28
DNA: TGTGCCAGCCTTCCCCATAGCGGGACAGATACGCAGTATTTT
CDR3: CASLPHSGTDTQYF

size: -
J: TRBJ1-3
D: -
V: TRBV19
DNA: TGTGCCAGTAGTATAGACCACCTATTCAGGGCTTGGGGAAACACCATATATTTT
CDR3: CASSIDHLFRAWGNTIYF

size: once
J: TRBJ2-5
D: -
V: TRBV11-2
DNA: TGTGCCAGCAGCTATACTTTGGGGTTAGAGACCCAGTACTTC
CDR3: CASSYTLGLETQYF

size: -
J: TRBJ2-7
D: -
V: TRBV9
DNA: TGTGCCAGCAGCCCCGGTGGGGGCTCCTACGAGCAGTACTTC
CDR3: CASSPGGGSYEQYF

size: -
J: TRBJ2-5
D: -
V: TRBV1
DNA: TGCACCAGCAGCTCGCTAAACGCCCAGTACTTC
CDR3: CTSSSLNAQYF

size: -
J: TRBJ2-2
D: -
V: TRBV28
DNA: TGTGCCAGCAGGGGGGGTGAAGGTAAAGGCGGGGAGCTGTTTTTT
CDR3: CASRGGEGKGGELFF

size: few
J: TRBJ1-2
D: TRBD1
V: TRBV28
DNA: TGTGCCAACTTCCGACAGGGAGATGGCTACACCTTC
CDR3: CANFRQGDGYTF

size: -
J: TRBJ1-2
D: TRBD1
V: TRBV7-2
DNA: TGTGCCAGCAGCTGGGACAGGGGGCGAAACTATGGCTACACCTTC
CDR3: CASSWDRGRNYGYTF

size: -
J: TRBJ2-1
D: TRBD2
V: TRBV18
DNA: TGTGCCAGCTCACCGGGGGGGACTAGGGCTGAGCAGTTCTTC
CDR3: CASSPGGTRAEQFF

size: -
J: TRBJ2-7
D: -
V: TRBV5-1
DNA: TGCGCCAGCAGCTTGGACGCCGGTACCTACGAGCAGTACTTC
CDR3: CASSLDAGTYEQYF

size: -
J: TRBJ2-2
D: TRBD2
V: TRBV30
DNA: TGTGCCTGGAGTGTACCCAGCGGGAGTCTTCAGGAGCTGTTTTTT
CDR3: CAWSVPSGSLQELFF

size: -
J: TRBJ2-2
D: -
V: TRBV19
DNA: TGTGCCAGTAGTGGTCCGCACACCGGGGAGCTGTTTTTT
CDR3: CASSGPHTGELFF

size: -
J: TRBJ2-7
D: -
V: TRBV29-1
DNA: TGCAGCGTTGAAGAGAGAGGGGAAATCCAGGGAGAGCAGTACTTC
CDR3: CSVEERGEIQGEQYF

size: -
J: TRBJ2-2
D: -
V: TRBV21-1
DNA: TGTGCCAGCAGCAAAAATGGGGCAGTCCACCCCTCGACCGGGGAGCTGTTTTTT
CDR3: CASSKNGAVHPSTGELFF

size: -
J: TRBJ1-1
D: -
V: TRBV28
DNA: TGTGCCAGCAGTTTATTAAAGGGGCCCACTGAAGCTTTCTTT
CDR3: CASSLLKGPTEAFF

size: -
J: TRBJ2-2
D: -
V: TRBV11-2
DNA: TGTGCCAGCAGCTTAGATGCACAGATCACCGGGGAGCTGTTTTTT
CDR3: CASSLDAQITGELFF

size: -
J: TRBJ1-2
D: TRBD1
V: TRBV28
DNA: TGTGCCAGCAGGGAATCAAGGGGGCACGATGGCTATGGCTACACCTTC
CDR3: CASRESRGHDGYGYTF

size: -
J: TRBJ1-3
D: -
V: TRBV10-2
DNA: TGCGCCAGCAGTGGCCCAACCGACGCCTCTGGAAACACCATATATTTT
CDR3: CASSGPTDASGNTIYF

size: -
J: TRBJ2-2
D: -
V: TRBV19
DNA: TGTGCCAGTAGTACATACACCGGGGAGCTGTTTTTT
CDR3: CASSTYTGELFF

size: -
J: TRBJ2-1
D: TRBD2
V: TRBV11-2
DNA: TGTGCCAGCAGCCAACGGGACTATACGACCAATGAGCAGTTCTTC
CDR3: CASSQRDYTTNEQFF

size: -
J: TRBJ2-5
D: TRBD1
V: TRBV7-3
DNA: TGTGCCAGCAGCCCGATGGGACAGGGGGCAACGGAGACCCAGTACTTC
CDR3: CASSPMGQGATETQYF

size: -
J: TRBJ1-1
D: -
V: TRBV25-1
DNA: TGTGCCAGCAGCTTGGGGCCCGCTGAAGCTTTCTTT
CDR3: CASSLGPAEAFF

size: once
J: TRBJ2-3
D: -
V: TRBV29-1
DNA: TGCAGCTTATGGGGACGTGGTTCGGGTACGCAGTATTTT
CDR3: CSLWGRGSGTQYF

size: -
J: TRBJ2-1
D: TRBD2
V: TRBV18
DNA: TGTGCCAGCTCACCGGAGCAAGGGACTAGCGGGGGGAATGAGCAGTTCTTC
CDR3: CASSPEQGTSGGNEQFF

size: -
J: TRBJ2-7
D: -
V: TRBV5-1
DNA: TGCGCCAGCAGCTTATCCAGGGTGGGCGACGAGCAGTACTTC
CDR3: CASSLSRVGDEQYF

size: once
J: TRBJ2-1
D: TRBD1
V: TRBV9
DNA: TGTGCCAGCAGCGTAGGGGACCACTCGGGACAGACGCAGTTCTTC
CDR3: CASSVGDHSGQTQFF

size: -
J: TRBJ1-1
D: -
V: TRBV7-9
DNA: TGTGCCAGCAGCTTAGCAGGTTTAGGCACTGAAGCTTTCTTT
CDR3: CASSLAGLGTEAFF

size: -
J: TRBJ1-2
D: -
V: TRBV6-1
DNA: TGTGCCAGCAGTGAAGTGAGTGGCTACACCTTC
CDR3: CASSEVSGYTF

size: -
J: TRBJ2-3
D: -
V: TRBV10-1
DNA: TGCGCCAGCAGTGAGGACAGCCGTACGCAGTATTTT
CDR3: CASSEDSRTQYF

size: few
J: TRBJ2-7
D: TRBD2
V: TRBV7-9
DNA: TGTGCCAGCAGCCCGGGACTAGCGGGAGTCCACGAGCAGTACTTC
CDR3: CASSPGLAGVHEQYF

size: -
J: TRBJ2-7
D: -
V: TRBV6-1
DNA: TGTGCCAGCAGTGAAGCGCTTAGGTCCAAGGATCAGTACTTC
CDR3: CASSEALRSKDQYF

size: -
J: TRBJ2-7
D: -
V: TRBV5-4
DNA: TGTGCCAGCAGCTTCGCGGGTAACTCGTACGAGCAGTACTTC
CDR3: CASSFAGNSYEQYF

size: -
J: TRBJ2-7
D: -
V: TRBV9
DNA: TGTGCCCTTCCCCCCCGACGCTCCTACGAGCAGTACTTC
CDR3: CALPPRRSYEQYF

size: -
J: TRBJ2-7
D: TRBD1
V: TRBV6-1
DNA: TGTGCCAGCAGTGAAGCTTCGACAGGGGGGTACGAGCAGTACTTC
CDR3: CASSEASTGGYEQYF

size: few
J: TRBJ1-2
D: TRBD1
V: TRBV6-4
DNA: TGTGCCAGCAGAAAGGAGGGGACAGGAAACTATGGCTACACCTTC
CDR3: CASRKEGTGNYGYTF

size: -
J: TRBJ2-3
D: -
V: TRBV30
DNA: TGTGCCTGGGAGGCCCAAAGCAGGGATACGCAGTATTTT
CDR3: CAWEAQSRDTQYF

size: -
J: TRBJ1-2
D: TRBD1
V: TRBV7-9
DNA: TGTGCCAGCAGCTTAGGAGACAGGGAAATCGAGGGCTACACCTTC
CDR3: CASSLGDREIEGYTF

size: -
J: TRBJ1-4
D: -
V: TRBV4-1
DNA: TGCGCCAGCAGCCAAGAGGGGATCTGGGAAAAACTGTTTTTT
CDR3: CASSQEGIWEKLFF